The 26 T cell receptor beta chains below come from one sample, sequenced in a study of Graves' ophthalmopathy and Graves' hyperthyroidism. The authors amplified TCR beta CDR3 regions, and they did so from RNA transcripts for repertoire sequencing. Second-round multiplex PCR came after a first-round RT-PCR that employed HTBI primers. TCRdb redid the calling of the multiplex PCR reads with MiXCR, one entry per CDR3 protein. The sample holds 600,000 to 950,000 distinct CDR3 sequences; roughly two fifths are singletons and the top ten take approximately 43%. Sequencing input: peripheral blood. The receptors were sampled from an adult man with Graves' ophthalmopathy.

This clonotype was counted many times. The chain joins TRBV7-9 to TRBJ1-2; D ambiguous. Germline assignment: CDR1 SEHNR and CDR2 FQNEAQ (reference sequence). The CDR3 runs to 12 residues. V gave up 0 bases and J gave up 8 bases, with 7 bases separating them. CDR3: CASSLARSGYTF. CDR3 DNA sequence: TGTGCCAGCAGCTTAGCACGTTCCGGCTACACCTTC. Variable domain in full (rest from reference TRBV7-9 and TRBJ1-2): DTGVSQNPRHKITKRGQNVTFRCDPISEHNRLYWYRQTLGQGPEFLTYFQNEAQLEKSRLLSDRFSAERPKGSFSTLEIQRTEQGDSAMYLCASSLARSGYTFGSGTRLTVV.

This clonotype was recorded a few times. V usage is TRBV25-1 and J usage is TRBJ2-2, with unresolved D. Germline V gives CDR1 MGHDK, CDR2 SYGVNS. The CDR3 consists of 15 residues. V was pared by 5 bases and J by 0 bases, with 10 bases between. The CDR3 loop is CASSYLVSNTGELFF. CDR3 in DNA: TGTGCCAGCAGTTACCTGGTTTCGAACACCGGGGAGCTGTTTTTT. The full variable domain, in which reference TRBV25-1 and TRBJ2-2 provide the parts outside the CDR3, is EADIYQTPRYLVIGTGKKITLECSQTMGHDKMYWYQQDPGMELHLIHYSYGVNSTEKGDLSSESTVSRIRTEHFPLTLESARPSHTSQYLCASSYLVSNTGELFFGEGSRLTVL.

This clonotype has at least ten counts. This chain joins TRBV15 and TRBJ2-7; 11 bases match TRBD1. Germline trimming cut 3 bases from V and 7 bases from J; bases unmatched to any gene: 5. The CDR3 is 14 residues long. CDR1 and CDR2 from the germline V gene are LNHNV and YYDKDF (reference sequence). CDR3 amino acids: CATSRDRGQKEQYF. CDR3 DNA: TGTGCCACCAGCAGGGACAGGGGGCAAAAAGAGCAGTACTTC.

In its sample, this clonotype was seen a few times. The chain has TRBV15 and TRBJ2-5; D not resolved. The CDR3 runs 19 residues. The V gene lost 0 bases and the J gene lost 2 bases, with 22 bases spanning the gap. CDR1 and CDR2 (germline): LNHNV, YYDKDF (reference sequence). DNA of the CDR3: TGTGCCACCAGCAGAGATCATCAGGCCGGCCCCACGGTACAAGAGACCCAGTACTTC. Amino acid sequence: CATSRDHQAGPTVQETQYF. The full variable domain, completed using reference TRBV15 and TRBJ2-5, is DAMVIQNPRYQVTQFGKPVTLSCSQTLNHNVMYWYQQKSSQAPKLLFHYYDKDFNNEADTPDNFQSRRPNTSFCFLDIRSPGLGDTAMYLCATSRDHQAGPTVQETQYFGPGTRLLVL.

This clonotype showed up just a few times. The rearrangement links TRBV10-3 to TRBJ2-5, with no clear D. Germline V lookup: CDR1 ENHRY, CDR2 SYGVKD. The CDR3 contains 11 residues. V was trimmed by 5 bases and J by 4 bases, leaving 5 bases between them. DNA of the CDR3: TGTGCCATCAGTACGGGAGAGACCCAGTACTTC. It is translated as CAISTGETQYF.

This clonotype was found a few times. The rearrangement uses TRBV29-1 and TRBJ2-7; 16 nucleotides line up with TRBD2. This CDR3 contains 20 residues. The germline CDR1 and CDR2 sequences are SQVTM and ANQGSEA. V gave up 0 bases and J gave up 1 base; unmatched junction bases: 12. The CDR3 DNA reads TGCAGCGTTGAAGAAGATGGGACTAGCGGGAGGGGGCAGGGTTCCTACGAGCAGTACTTC. It yields the protein CSVEEDGTSGRGQGSYEQYF.

This clonotype was recorded at least ten times. The chain is built from TRBV2 and TRBJ1-4; D might be TRBD1 (5 bases). Germline CDR1 and CDR2: SNHLY and FYNNEI. The CDR3 length is 17 residues. Trimming left V 2 bases short and J 0 bases short, with 13 bases between. CDR3 sequence: CASSEPDSLATNEKLFF. The CDR3 DNA reads TGTGCCAGCAGTGAACCCGACAGCCTTGCAACTAATGAAAAACTGTTTTTT.

J is TRBJ1-5 and V is TRBV25-1; the D is unclear. Trimming took 6 bases from V and 11 from J, leaving 20 bases between them. The V gene's germline CDR1 is MGHDK and CDR2 SYGVNS. This CDR3 is built from 14 residues. The CDR3 bases are TGTGCCAGCAGATTCCGGGGAGGCGAAGAGACCCAGCATTTT. It yields the protein CASRFRGGEETQHF.

This clonotype appeared many times. V gene TRBV7-9 combines with J gene TRBJ1-2; TRBD1 aligns across 7 bases. Germline assignment: CDR1 SEHNR and CDR2 FQNEAQ (reference sequence). J lost 7 bases, V lost 1 base, and 3 bases had no gene match. CDR3 length: 13 residues. The CDR3 DNA is TGTGCCAGCAGCTTAGAGGGGGCAGGTGGCTACACCTTC. This codes for CASSLEGAGGYTF.

This rearrangement joins TRBV9 to TRBJ2-7; D might be TRBD1 or TRBD2, each matching 5 bases. Trimming took 0 bases from V and 3 from J, leaving 13 bases between them. Germline CDR1 reads SGDLS; CDR2 reads YYNGEE. The CDR3 runs 15 residues. The CDR3 reads CASSVATGPHYEQYF. The DNA of the CDR3 is TGTGCCAGCAGCGTAGCTACGGGACCCCACTACGAGCAGTACTTC.

The chain employs TRBV20-1 and TRBJ1-2; maybe TRBD1 (6 bases). CDR1 DFQATT and CDR2 SNEGSKA come from the germline V gene (reference sequence). Trimming stripped 1 base from V and 3 bases from J, with 12 bases between. The CDR3 runs 14 residues. The CDR3: CSARGQGSYYGYTF. The CDR3 nucleotides read TGCAGTGCTAGAGGTCAGGGGAGTTACTATGGCTACACCTTC.

Only a few counts were recorded for this clonotype. This chain connects TRBV24-1 to TRBJ1-5; 11 bases agree with TRBD1. Germline CDR1 KGHDR, CDR2 SFDVKD. The ends lost 3 bases at V and 5 bases at J; junction bases unmatched: 8. The CDR3 is 17 residues long. CDR3 in DNA: TGTGCCACCAGTGATCCTACTAGGACAGGGGGCGATCAGCCCCAGCATTTT. It is translated as CATSDPTRTGGDQPQHF.

This clonotype appeared a few times. The genes are TRBV7-3 and TRBJ2-7; D may be TRBD2 (6 bases). Trimming took 4 bases from V and 7 from J, leaving 20 bases between them. Germline V gene lookup returns CDR1 SGHTA and CDR2 FQGTGA. This CDR3 is 15 amino acids long. Written as DNA, the CDR3 is TGTGCCAGCAGCTCTGGGGAGGCGCTACTGGGGGAGCAGTACTTC. It specifies CASSSGEALLGEQYF.

This clonotype was counted between two and nine times. The rearrangement uses TRBV7-9 and TRBJ2-1; D uncertain. From germline, CDR1 is SEHNR and CDR2 FQNEAQ (reference sequence). The CDR3 is made up of 14 amino acids. Trimming removed 0 bases from V and 10 bases from J, with 13 bases in between. The CDR3 sequence: CASSLALVLREQFF. CDR3 nucleotides: TGTGCCAGCAGCTTAGCGCTAGTTTTGCGGGAGCAGTTCTTC.

Worth noting for this clonotype: A junction boundary mismatches the germline segment, possibly from a read error. The J gene is TRBJ2-7, the V gene TRBV5-1, with TRBD2 matching over 12 bases. The CDR3 runs to 16 residues. Germline V lookup: CDR1 SGHRS, CDR2 YFSETQ. CDR3 bases: TGTGCCAGCAGTTACGCGGGGACTAGCGGGCCCTACGAGCAGTACTTC. This translates into CASSYAGTSGPYEQYF.

The sample holds a few counts of this clonotype. The chain combines TRBV20-1 with TRBJ1-5, with D uncertain. Germline-derived CDR1 and CDR2 are DFQATT and SNEGSKA (reference sequence). Trimming removed 6 bases from V and 4 bases from J, with 10 bases in between. This CDR3 has 12 amino acids. The CDR3 loop is CSAGRQNQPQHF. The CDR3 coding sequence is TGCAGTGCCGGACGGCAAAATCAGCCCCAGCATTTT.

This clonotype was counted a few times. The J gene is TRBJ1-4, the V gene TRBV3-1; D gene uncertain. Per germline, CDR1 LGHDT and CDR2 YNNKEL (reference sequence). This CDR3 has 14 amino acids. The V gene lost 0 bases and the J gene lost 13 bases, with 15 bases spanning the gap. The CDR3 is CASSQDRSSKVLFF. The CDR3 DNA reads as TGTGCCAGCAGCCAAGATCGGTCGAGCAAAGTACTGTTTTTT.

This clonotype was counted a few times. V usage is TRBV20-1 and J usage is TRBJ1-1; 7 bases are a match to TRBD1. CDR3 length: 15 amino acids. V lost 6 bases and J lost 4; bases outside the gene matches: 14. The V gene's germline CDR1 is DFQATT and CDR2 SNEGSKA (reference sequence). The CDR3 DNA reads as TGCAGTGCGATTCGGGACAGCGGCACGCTCACTGAAGCTTTCTTT. Protein sequence: CSAIRDSGTLTEAFF.

This clonotype was seen at least ten times. The rearrangement links TRBV9 to TRBJ1-1; D remains ambiguous. Trimming took off 2 bases at V and 1 base at J, with 9 bases between the two ends. CDR3 length: 14 residues. Germline V gene lookup returns CDR1 SGDLS and CDR2 YYNGEE. The CDR3 here is CASSVDLRNTEAFF. The DNA of the CDR3 is TGTGCCAGCAGCGTCGACTTAAGGAACACTGAAGCTTTCTTT.

This clonotype was counted between two and nine times. The chain combines TRBV19 with TRBJ2-2; 7 positions agree with TRBD2. The V gene end was trimmed by 3 bases and the J gene end by 1 base; junction bases not matched to a gene: 8. CDR3 length: 17 amino acids. Per the germline V gene, CDR1 is LNHDA and CDR2 is SQIVND (reference sequence). The CDR3 reads CASSMAGVPMNTGELFF. CDR3 coding DNA: TGTGCCAGTAGTATGGCGGGAGTACCCATGAACACCGGGGAGCTGTTTTTT. Full variable domain (outside the CDR3, taken from reference TRBV19 and TRBJ2-2): DGGITQSPKYLFRKEGQNVTLSCEQNLNHDAMYWYRQDPGQGLRLIYYSQIVNDFQKGDIAEGYSVSREKKESFPLTVTSAQKNPTAFYLCASSMAGVPMNTGELFFGEGSRLTVL.

This sequence joins TRBV7-9 and TRBJ1-1, with no clear D. This CDR3 region has 15 residues. Trimming removed 7 bases at V and 1 base at J, with 16 bases between. Germline assignment: CDR1 SEHNR and CDR2 FQNEAQ (reference sequence). CDR3 sequence reads: CASNNPGGENTEAFF. The CDR3, as DNA: TGTGCCAGCAACAACCCCGGAGGCGAGAACACTGAAGCTTTCTTT.

This clonotype has a handful of counts. At one of its ends the junction is not consistent with the germline gene, which may arise from a read error. The chain uses TRBV24-1 and TRBJ1-5; D ambiguous. The CDR3 has 14 residues. The germline CDR1 and CDR2 sequences are KGHDR and SFDVKD. The CDR3 here is CASSPRGYNQPQHF. CDR3 nucleotides: TGTGCCAGCAGTCCTCGGGGTTACAATCAGCCCCAGCATTTT.

The chain carries TRBV19 and TRBJ1-5; tentative D call: TRBD1 (6 bases). Trimming left V 1 base short and J 10 bases short, with 14 bases between. CDR1 is LNHDA and CDR2 is SQIVND in the germline V gene (reference sequence). The CDR3 extends over 14 amino acids. CDR3 nucleotide sequence: TGTGCCAGTAGTATAGGGGGGCCCACTGCCCCCCAGCATTTT. Translation: CASSIGGPTAPQHF.

This clonotype was detected many times. This sequence joins TRBV11-2 and TRBJ2-5; D possibly corresponds to TRBD2 (5 bases). The CDR3 totals 13 residues. Germline-derived CDR1 and CDR2 are SGHAT and FQNNGV. V was trimmed by 5 bases and J by 5 bases, leaving 12 bases between them. This CDR3 is CASSTTRGETQYF. The CDR3 DNA reads as TGTGCCAGCAGCACAACTAGAGGGGAGACCCAGTACTTC.

This clonotype occurred once. This may arise from a read error, as a much more abundant clone is one base away. The genes are TRBV29-1 and TRBJ1-2, with a weak D call TRBD1 (6 bases). In germline, CDR1 is SQVTM, CDR2 ANQGSEA. Trimming left V 3 bases short and J 5 bases short, with 13 bases between. The CDR3 totals 13 residues. The CDR3 nucleotides are TGCAGCGTTGACGGGGGGCCGAGGTATGGCTACACCTTC. Its translation: CSVDGGPRYGYTF.

The sample holds a few counts of this clonotype. The V call is TRBV5-8, the J call TRBJ1-6; D not certain. V gave up 4 bases and J gave up 0 bases, with 14 bases separating them. CDR3 length: 17 amino acids. In germline, CDR1 is SGHTS, CDR2 YDEGEE. The CDR3 DNA sequence: TGTGCCAGCAGCCCTGACATGGCGAGCTCCTATAATTCACCCCTCCACTTT. Protein sequence: CASSPDMASSYNSPLHF.